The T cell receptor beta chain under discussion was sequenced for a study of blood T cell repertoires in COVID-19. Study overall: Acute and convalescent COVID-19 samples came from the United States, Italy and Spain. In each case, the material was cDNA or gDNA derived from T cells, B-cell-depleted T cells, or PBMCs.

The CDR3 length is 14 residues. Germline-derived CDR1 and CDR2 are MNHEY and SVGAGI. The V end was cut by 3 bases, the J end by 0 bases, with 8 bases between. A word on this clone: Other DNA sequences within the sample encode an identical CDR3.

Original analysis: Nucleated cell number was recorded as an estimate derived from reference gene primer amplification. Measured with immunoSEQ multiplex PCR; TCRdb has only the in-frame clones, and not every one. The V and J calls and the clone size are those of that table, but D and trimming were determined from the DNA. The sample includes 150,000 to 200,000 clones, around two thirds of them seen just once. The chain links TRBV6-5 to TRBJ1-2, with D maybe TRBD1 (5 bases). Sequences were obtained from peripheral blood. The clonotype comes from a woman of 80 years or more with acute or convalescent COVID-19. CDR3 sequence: CASSYGAANYGYTF. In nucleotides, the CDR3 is TGTGCCAGCAGTTATGGGGCAGCTAACTATGGCTACACCTTC.